The entry below gives a single T cell receptor (beta chain) sequence along with its context. Antigen specificity is unknown. Germline loops: CDR1 LNHDA, CDR2 SQIVND (reference sequence). This CDR3 region has 14 residues. V gave up 5 bases and J gave up 7 bases, with 14 bases separating them. The data were taken from a study of T cells after yellow fever vaccination. Study-wide points: On re-exposure, the response was weaker but peaked faster, at day 5 versus 15. Post-booster repertoires again held most primary-vaccination clones (about 96% CD4, 88% CD8).

UMIs and a universal primer site were added when TCR cDNA was made by 5'RACE template switching. TCRdb re-derived calls from the 5' RACE reads in MiXCR, one entry per CDR3 protein. The sample holds 300,000 to 400,000 distinct CDR3 sequences; around 8.1% are singletons and the top ten take about 16%. This sequence originates from a man aged 18 to 29 who received the YFV17D yellow fever vaccine. The sequenced sample was PBMCs, obtained about 41 days after the first yellow fever vaccination. The rearrangement links TRBV19 to TRBJ1-4; D is undetermined. The chain's CDR3 is CASSYQRRSEKLFF. The CDR3 DNA sequence: TGTGCCAGTAGTTATCAGAGACGGAGTGAAAAACTGTTTTTT. The whole variable domain, filled in from reference TRBV19 and TRBJ1-4, reads DGGITQSPKYLFRKEGQNVTLSCEQNLNHDAMYWYRQDPGQGLRLIYYSQIVNDFQKGDIAEGYSVSREKKESFPLTVTSAQKNPTAFYLCASSYQRRSEKLFFGSGTQLSVL.